The 21 T cell receptor beta chains below come from one sample, sequenced in a study of blood T cell repertoires in COVID-19. Sequencing was performed with immunoSEQ multiplex PCR; in TCRdb, only in-frame clones are kept and a portion is missing. The repertoire consists of under 300,000 clones, with approximately 80% occurring once and the leading ten covering about 2%. Sample: peripheral blood. These receptor sequences come from a young man who had recovered from COVID-19.

CDR3 amino acids: CASSLGGGQGYNEQFF. CDR3 sequence (DNA): TGTGCCAGCAGCTTAGGAGGGGGACAGGGCTACAATGAGCAGTTCTTC. The chain carries TRBV11-2 and TRBJ2-1, with 9 bases that match TRBD1. Germline V gives CDR1 SGHAT, CDR2 FQNNGV. CDR3 length equals 16 residues. With V trimmed by 1 base and J by 3 bases, 4 bases remained unmatched.

This clone has more than one count but fewer than ten. The J gene is TRBJ2-5, the V gene TRBV11-2; D is undetermined. V lost 5 bases and J lost 5, with 15 bases in between. CDR3 length equals 14 residues. The germline V gene has CDR1 SGHAT and CDR2 FQNNGV. The CDR3 DNA reads as TGTGCCAGCAGCCCCGACACGGCGTCCGAGACCCAGTACTTC. It yields the protein CASSPDTASETQYF.

The chain is built from TRBV20-1 and TRBJ2-7; the D gene is possibly TRBD1 (6 bases). The length of the CDR3 is 11 residues. Germline loops: CDR1 DFQATT, CDR2 SNEGSKA (reference sequence). Trimming left V 3 bases short and J 6 bases short, with 9 bases between. CDR3 bases: TGCAGTGCTAGGATGGGGGCCGAGCAGTACTTC. Encoded protein: CSARMGAEQYF.

With respect to this clone: This sample also contains other DNA sequences that code for the same CDR3. V usage is TRBV2 and J usage is TRBJ2-1; TRBD2 matches 12 bases. Germline trimming cut 7 bases from V and 4 bases from J; bases unmatched to any gene: 2. The CDR3 extends over 14 amino acids. Germline V lookup: CDR1 SNHLY, CDR2 FYNNEI. CDR3 in DNA: TGTGCCAGCAAGACTAGCGGGGGATACAATGAGCAGTTCTTC. Translating it yields CASKTSGGYNEQFF. Full variable domain (missing parts from reference TRBV2 and TRBJ2-1): EPEVTQTPSHQVTQMGQEVILRCVPISNHLYFYWYRQILGQKVEFLVSFYNNEISEKSEIFDDQFSVERPDGSNFTLKIRSTKLEDSAMYFCASKTSGGYNEQFFGPGTRLTVL.

The rearrangement joins TRBV3-1 (or the pseudogene TRBV3-2) to TRBJ1-2, with TRBD1 matching 8 bases. The CDR3 is 16 residues long. Germline V gives CDR1 LGHDT, CDR2 YNNKEL (reference sequence). Trimming at V came to 3 bases and at J to 5 bases, leaving 11 bases not matched to a gene. CDR3 bases: TGTGCCAGCAGCCAGGGCAGGACAGGGACCTTATATGGCTACACCTTC. Protein sequence: CASSQGRTGTLYGYTF.

Remarks on this clone: Other nucleotide sequences in the sample specify the same CDR3. J is TRBJ1-2 and V is TRBV6-5; the match to TRBD1 covers 12 bases. The CDR3 loop spans 14 amino acids. The germline CDR1 and CDR2 sequences are MNHEY and SVGAGI. V lost 5 bases, J lost 8 bases, and 6 bases stayed unmatched. The CDR3 nucleotides read TGTGCCAGCAGTCCGGGACAGGGGGCGCGGGGCTACACCTTC. It is translated as CASSPGQGARGYTF.

The rearrangement links TRBV18 to TRBJ1-5, with D possibly matching TRBD1 (5 bases). The CDR3 length is 14 residues. Deletions cut 6 bases from V and 6 bases from J, with 15 bases between. The germline V gene encodes CDR1 KGHSH and CDR2 LQKENI. CDR3 loop: CASSLDTVGQPQHF. CDR3 nucleotide sequence: TGTGCCAGCTCCCTGGACACTGTCGGTCAGCCCCAGCATTTT.

The chain carries TRBV11-2 and TRBJ2-2; 7 bases are shared with TRBD1. This CDR3 has 18 amino acids. CDR1 is SGHAT, CDR2 FQNNGV, per germline. Trimming at V came to 5 bases and at J to 5 bases, leaving 17 bases not matched to a gene. The CDR3 region is CASSTRAWGYRGTGELFF. CDR3 bases: TGTGCCAGCAGCACGCGGGCTTGGGGATACAGGGGAACCGGGGAGCTGTTTTTT.

V gene TRBV2 combines with J gene TRBJ2-3; D is possibly TRBD1 (6 bases). The CDR3 consists of 15 residues. Germline V lookup: CDR1 SNHLY, CDR2 FYNNEI. Trimming shortened V by 7 bases and J by 0 bases, and 14 bases separated the two germline ends. The CDR3 here is CASKGEWGSTDTQYF. The CDR3 bases are TGTGCCAGCAAGGGGGAATGGGGTAGCACAGATACGCAGTATTTT.

The chain uses TRBV4-1 and TRBJ1-6, with 11 positions matching TRBD1. CDR1 is MGHRA, CDR2 YSYEKL, per germline. V trimming: 5 bases; J trimming: 7 bases; junction bases outside the gene matches: 4. This CDR3 spans 15 amino acids. This CDR3 is CASSSRDRGNSPLHF. CDR3 sequence (DNA): TGCGCCAGCAGCAGCCGGGACAGGGGGAATTCACCCCTCCACTTT.

V and J are TRBV3-1 (or the pseudogene TRBV3-2) and TRBJ2-1; 7 nucleotides line up with TRBD2. The CDR3 runs 17 residues. Germline trimming cut 1 base from V and 0 bases from J; bases unmatched to any gene: 6. Looked up from germline, CDR1 is LGHDT and CDR2 is YNNKEL (reference sequence). CDR3 sequence: CASSQAPSGVSYNEQFF. CDR3 nucleotides: TGTGCCAGCAGCCAAGCTCCGAGCGGGGTCTCCTACAATGAGCAGTTCTTC.

The V call is TRBV6-6, the J call TRBJ2-2; 8 bases fit TRBD2. V lost 4 bases, J lost 2 bases, and 6 bases stayed unmatched. CDR1 MNHNY and CDR2 SVGAGI come from the germline V gene (reference sequence). This CDR3 has 16 amino acids. CDR3 protein: CASSWLAGINTGELFF. CDR3 nucleotide sequence: TGTGCCAGCAGTTGGTTAGCGGGGATAAACACCGGGGAGCTGTTTTTT.

This chain uses TRBV10-3 with TRBJ1-1; maybe TRBD1 (5 bases). Germline loops: CDR1 ENHRY, CDR2 SYGVKD. The V gene lost 2 bases and the J gene lost 1 base, with 11 bases spanning the gap. The CDR3 length is 15 residues. CDR3 protein: CAISETDRENTEAFF. For the CDR3, the DNA is TGTGCCATCAGTGAGACCGACAGAGAGAACACTGAAGCTTTCTTT.

V usage is TRBV12-5 and J usage is TRBJ1-1, with 8 positions matching TRBD1. This CDR3 has 15 residues. V gave up 1 base and J gave up 5 bases; unmatched junction bases: 6. Per germline, CDR1 LGHNT and CDR2 FRNRAP. CDR3 region: CASGLAGQGMTEAFF. The CDR3 coding sequence is TGTGCTAGTGGTTTGGCTGGACAGGGAATGACTGAAGCTTTCTTT.

This chain joins TRBV3-1 (or the pseudogene TRBV3-2) and TRBJ1-6, with D perhaps TRBD1 (5 bases). CDR3 length equals 14 residues. Between the trimmed V and J ends, which lost 4 bases and 13 bases, there was a span of 17 bases. Germline assignment: CDR1 LGHDT and CDR2 YNNKEL (reference sequence). The chain's CDR3 is CASSLRDGGTPLHF. Here the CDR3 DNA reads TGTGCCAGCAGCCTCCGGGACGGCGGGACCCCCCTCCACTTT.

This chain uses TRBV4-2 with TRBJ1-6; weak D call: TRBD1 (5 bases). The CDR3 covers 16 residues. V was shortened by 0 bases and J by 5 bases, with 11 bases between the two germline ends. Germline V lookup: CDR1 LGHNA, CDR2 YNFKEQ. This CDR3 reads CASSQDHRGDNSPLHF. In DNA form, the CDR3 reads TGTGCCAGCAGCCAAGATCATCGGGGGGATAATTCACCCCTCCACTTT.

The chain uses TRBV7-8 and TRBJ2-7; tentatively, D is TRBD1 (6 bases). Deletions cut 1 base from V and 3 bases from J, with 13 bases between. The CDR3 sequence is 15 residues long. Germline V gives CDR1 SGHVS, CDR2 FQNEAQ. The CDR3 protein is CASSLEWTGHYEQYF. CDR3 nucleotide sequence: TGTGCCAGCAGCTTAGAATGGACGGGACACTACGAGCAGTACTTC.

J is TRBJ1-1 and V is TRBV12-3 or TRBV12-4; D not resolved. This CDR3 region has 12 residues. V was cut by 7 bases and J by 8 bases, with 14 bases left in between. The CDR3 DNA sequence: TGTGCCAGCATGAGAGAAAGATTGGAAGCTTTCTTT. It codes for CASMRERLEAFF.

The chain couples TRBV12-3 or TRBV12-4 to TRBJ2-7; no clear D gene. The CDR3 extends over 12 amino acids. V lost 4 bases, J lost 3 bases, and 7 bases lay in between. The CDR3 reads CASSSLRYEQYF. The CDR3 coding sequence is TGTGCCAGCAGTTCCCTCCGCTACGAGCAGTACTTC.

About this clone: At one end, the junction sequence differs from germline, possibly due to a read error. The DNA of the CDR3 is TGTGCCAGCACCAAGGGGGCGAACGCTGAAGCTTTCTTT. Translating gives CASTKGANAEAFF. The genes are TRBV6-5 and TRBJ1-1, with 7 nucleotides matching TRBD1. This CDR3 is built from 13 residues. CDR1 is MNHEY, CDR2 SVGAGI, per germline.

The chain employs TRBV25-1 and TRBJ1-4; the D gene is possibly TRBD1 (6 bases). This CDR3 is 13 amino acids long. CDR1 and CDR2 (germline): MGHDK, SYGVNS. Trimming removed 5 bases at V and 6 bases at J, with 10 bases between. For the CDR3, the DNA is TGTGCCAGCAGTCCGCAGGGGTATGAAAAACTGTTTTTT. Amino acid sequence: CASSPQGYEKLFF.